These 23 T cell receptor beta chains were sequenced from one sample in a study of blood T cell repertoires in COVID-19. TCRdb's copy holds only in-frame clones and misses some; the assay was immunoSEQ multiplex PCR. Altogether 97,000 or so clones are present, about 83% being singletons, with the ten largest covering about 10%. Sequencing input: peripheral blood. The receptor source for this set is a man aged 35-49 years with active or convalescent COVID-19.

The chain uses TRBV18 and TRBJ1-5, with a possible D match to TRBD1 (6 bases). This CDR3 is 14 amino acids long. The germline V gene has CDR1 KGHSH and CDR2 LQKENI. The V end was cut by 3 bases, the J end by 7 bases, with 13 bases between. CDR3 protein: CASSPRQAEQPQHF. CDR3 in DNA: TGTGCCAGCTCACCCCGACAGGCGGAGCAGCCCCAGCATTTT. The full variable domain, completed using reference TRBV18 and TRBJ1-5, is NAGVMQNPRHLVRRRGQEARLRCSPMKGHSHVYWYRQLPEEGLKFMVYLQKENIIDESGMPKERFSAEFPKEGPSILRIQQVVRGDSAAYFCASSPRQAEQPQHFGDGTRLSIL.

The chain links TRBV3-1 (or the pseudogene TRBV3-2) to TRBJ1-1, with TRBD1 matching 9 bases. The CDR3 spans 15 residues. V lost 1 base, J lost 4 bases, and 4 bases stayed unmatched. Germline V CDR1 and CDR2: LGHDT, YNNKEL (reference sequence). CDR3 DNA: TGTGCCAGCAGCCAAGTACAGACAGGGGGCACTGAAGCTTTCTTT. It is translated as CASSQVQTGGTEAFF.

The chain couples TRBV9 to TRBJ1-5, with 7 bases identical to TRBD1. This CDR3 comprises 16 residues. V lost 3 bases to trimming and J lost 9 bases; unmatched junction nucleotides: 15. Germline V gene lookup returns CDR1 SGDLS and CDR2 YYNGEE. CDR3 in DNA: TGTGCCAGCAGCGGACACGCCGGGACAGTTCCCATGCCCCAGCATTTT. The encoded protein is CASSGHAGTVPMPQHF.

The rearrangement links TRBV7-2 to TRBJ2-1, with TRBD2 matching over 7 bases. The CDR3 consists of 14 residues. After removal of 7 bases from V and 5 bases from J, the junction contained 8 bases not matched to a gene. Germline V CDR1 and CDR2: SGHTA, FQGNSA. CDR3 region: CASTGGWTHNEQFF. In DNA, the CDR3 is TGTGCCAGCACCGGGGGGTGGACTCACAATGAGCAGTTCTTC. The full variable domain, its missing parts supplied by reference TRBV7-2 and TRBJ2-1, is GAGVSQSPSNKVTEKGKDVELRCDPISGHTALYWYRQSLGQGLEFLIYFQGNSAPDKSGLPSDRFSAERTGGSVSTLTIQRTQQEDSAVYLCASTGGWTHNEQFFGPGTRLTVL.

The table lists this clone with a few counts. The chain uses TRBV10-1 and TRBJ2-2; D unclear. V dropped 0 bases and J dropped 7 bases, with 6 bases sitting between them. This CDR3 contains 13 residues. Per germline, CDR1 WNHNN and CDR2 SYGVQD (reference sequence). The CDR3 loop reads CASSESLNGELFF. CDR3 DNA: TGCGCCAGCAGTGAGTCGCTAAACGGGGAGCTGTTTTTT.

The rearrangement joins TRBV3-1 (or the pseudogene TRBV3-2) to TRBJ1-6; maybe TRBD1 (5 bases). Germline V gives CDR1 LGHDT, CDR2 YNNKEL (reference sequence). The CDR3 consists of 14 residues. Between the trimmed V and J ends, which lost 2 bases and 6 bases, there was a span of 8 bases. CDR3: CASSQSGFNSPLHF. CDR3 nucleotides: TGTGCCAGCAGCCAATCAGGGTTTAATTCACCCCTCCACTTT.

The chain uses TRBV10-3 and TRBJ2-3; 7 nucleotides agree with TRBD2. V trimming: 2 bases; J trimming: 7 bases; junction bases outside the gene matches: 12. The CDR3 contains 16 residues. The germline gives CDR1 ENHRY, CDR2 SYGVKD. The CDR3 here is CAISEQRGRTSNTQYF. In DNA, the CDR3 is TGTGCCATCAGTGAGCAAAGGGGCAGGACTAGTAATACGCAGTATTTT.

The chain couples TRBV20-1 to TRBJ1-2, with 12 bases matching TRBD1. There are 16 residues in the CDR3. CDR1 and CDR2 (germline): DFQATT, SNEGSKA (reference sequence). J was trimmed by 6 bases and V by 3 bases; bases with no gene match: 11. The CDR3 bases are TGCAGTGCTAGTCCCCGGGACAGGGGGCAATACGATGGCTACACCTTC. Translated, it gives CSASPRDRGQYDGYTF.

The chain has TRBV6-2 or TRBV6-3 and TRBJ2-1, with D perhaps matching TRBD2 (7 bases). Germline-derived CDR1 and CDR2 are MNHEY and SVGEGT. The CDR3 loop spans 16 amino acids. Trimming took 2 bases from V and 7 from J, leaving 18 bases between them. The CDR3 DNA sequence: TGTGCCAGCAGTTACCCTCAGGGGAGGGCAAAAAATGAGCAGTTCTTC. It encodes CASSYPQGRAKNEQFF.

The chain combines TRBV6-1 with TRBJ2-1; maybe TRBD2 (7 bases). The germline V gene has CDR1 MNHNS and CDR2 SASEGT. V was clipped by 3 bases and J by 8 bases, with 14 bases between them. The CDR3 has 14 amino acids. As DNA, the CDR3 is TGTGCCAGCAGTGATGGCGGGGGCTGGTATGAGCAGTTCTTC. It yields the protein CASSDGGGWYEQFF.

The rearrangement joins TRBV7-9 to TRBJ1-3, with 8 bases identical to TRBD1. Germline loops: CDR1 SEHNR, CDR2 FQNEAQ (reference sequence). There are 15 residues in the CDR3. Trimming removed 5 bases from V and 3 bases from J; junction bases left unmatched: 6. CDR3 residues: CASSGQGAGGNTIYF. The CDR3 region has the DNA TGTGCCAGCAGCGGTCAGGGGGCTGGTGGAAACACCATATATTTT. The full variable domain, completed using reference TRBV7-9 and TRBJ1-3, is DTGVSQNPRHKITKRGQNVTFRCDPISEHNRLYWYRQTLGQGPEFLTYFQNEAQLEKSRLLSDRFSAERPKGSFSTLEIQRTEQGDSAMYLCASSGQGAGGNTIYFGEGSWLTVV.

The CDR3 sequence is CASSVEDSLGEAFF. The CDR3 DNA reads TGTGCCAGCAGCGTAGAGGACAGCCTGGGGGAAGCTTTCTTT. The rearrangement links TRBV9 to TRBJ1-1; D possibly corresponds to TRBD1 (6 bases). Trimming shortened V by 0 bases and J by 8 bases, and 14 bases separated the two germline ends. CDR1 is SGDLS, CDR2 YYNGEE, per germline. This CDR3 comprises 14 residues.

The chain carries TRBV7-9 and TRBJ2-1; 9 nucleotides align to TRBD2. CDR1 is SEHNR and CDR2 is FQNEAQ in the germline V gene (reference sequence). The CDR3 sequence is 15 residues long. Losses at the gene ends were 5 bases for V and 0 bases for J; bases not matched to a gene: 2. DNA for the CDR3: TGTGCCAGCAGCCCAGCGGGGGGCTCCTACAATGAGCAGTTCTTC. Protein sequence: CASSPAGGSYNEQFF.

This chain joins TRBV6-6 and TRBJ1-6, with 7 bases lining up with TRBD1. V gave up 0 bases and J gave up 7 bases; unmatched junction bases: 3. CDR1 is MNHNY and CDR2 is SVGAGI in the germline V gene (reference sequence). This CDR3 comprises 15 residues. CDR3 amino acids: CASSYSTGKNSPLHF. DNA of the CDR3: TGTGCCAGCAGTTACTCGACAGGGAAGAATTCACCCCTCCACTTT.

The chain couples TRBV27 to TRBJ2-1, with 9 bases aligning to TRBD2. CDR1 is MNHEY, CDR2 SMNVEV, per germline (reference sequence). The CDR3 loop spans 18 amino acids. Trimming at V came to 5 bases and at J to 5 bases, leaving 16 bases not matched to a gene. In nucleotides, the CDR3 is TGTGCCAGCAGTGCCGCTTATGTCCGGGTAGCGGGGGACAATGAGCAGTTCTTC. Its translation is CASSAAYVRVAGDNEQFF.

The CDR3 loop reads CASSRLAGAWFF. CDR3 nucleotide sequence: TGTGCCAGCAGTCGCCTCGCGGGGGCATGGTTCTTC. The V and J genes are TRBV12-3 or TRBV12-4 and TRBJ2-1, with D possibly matching TRBD2 (7 bases). This CDR3 is 12 amino acids long. V was trimmed by 5 bases and J by 15 bases, leaving 17 bases between them.

V gene TRBV13 combines with J gene TRBJ2-1, with a possible D match to TRBD1 (6 bases). Germline loops: CDR1 PRHDT, CDR2 FYEKMQ (reference sequence). The CDR3 is 13 residues long. V lost 2 bases and J 6 bases, leaving 8 bases between the germline ends. Here the CDR3 reads CASSLNRVNEQFF. Written as DNA, the CDR3 is TGTGCCAGCAGCTTAAACAGGGTCAATGAGCAGTTCTTC.

The chain is built from TRBV30 and TRBJ1-6, with no clear D. The CDR3 has 14 residues. CDR1 and CDR2 from the germline V gene are GTSNPN and SVGIG (reference sequence). Trimming shortened V by 0 bases and J by 4 bases, and 7 bases separated the two germline ends. CDR3 nucleotide sequence: TGTGCCTGGAGTGTACAAGAATATAATTCACCCCTCCACTTT. This gives the protein CAWSVQEYNSPLHF.

The J gene is TRBJ2-6, the V gene TRBV6-5; D gene uncertain. Germline lookup yields CDR1 MNHEY and CDR2 SVGAGI. Trimming pared 2 bases from V and 0 bases from J, leaving 8 bases between. CDR3 size: 16 residues. CDR3 DNA sequence: TGTGCCAGCAGTTACCAACACTACTCTGGGGCCAACGTCCTGACTTTC. Translation: CASSYQHYSGANVLTF.

The CDR3 DNA follows: TGTGCCAGCGTGACAGGGTCGGAGCAGCCCCAGCATTTT. It encodes CASVTGSEQPQHF. The chain recombines TRBV19 with TRBJ1-5; 7 bases map to TRBD1. V dropped 9 bases and J dropped 7; count of bases not matched to a gene: 9. From germline, CDR1 is LNHDA and CDR2 SQIVND (reference sequence). The length of the CDR3 is 13 residues.

The V call is TRBV7-2, the J call TRBJ1-2, with 7 positions matching TRBD1. The junction had 8 bases not matched to a gene; V was cut back by 4 bases and J by 6 bases. The CDR3 loop spans 14 amino acids. Germline V gives CDR1 SGHTA, CDR2 FQGNSA. The CDR3 sequence: CASSSTGFRDGYTF. CDR3 in DNA: TGTGCCAGCAGCTCGACAGGGTTCAGGGATGGCTACACCTTC.

The chain has TRBV4-2 and TRBJ1-5, with a tentative D call TRBD1 (6 bases). The germline V gene encodes CDR1 LGHNA and CDR2 YNFKEQ. There are 20 residues in the CDR3. V lost 0 bases to trimming and J lost 4 bases, with 25 bases between them. CDR3 bases: TGTGCCAGCAGCCAAGAAGCGAGGGGGGGATTGTCCGGCAGGAATCAGCCCCAGCATTTT. Protein sequence: CASSQEARGGLSGRNQPQHF.

This chain links TRBV9 with TRBJ2-1; perhaps TRBD1 as D (7 bases). The V end lost 5 bases, the J end lost 14 bases, and 23 bases lay between the germline ends. Germline V lookup: CDR1 SGDLS, CDR2 YYNGEE. This CDR3 is 14 amino acids long. The CDR3 spells CASSFTGDSWEKFF. CDR3 coding DNA: TGTGCCAGCAGTTTTACAGGGGACTCATGGGAAAAGTTCTTC.